Listed here are 23 T cell receptor beta chains from one sample, sequenced in a study of Graves' ophthalmopathy and Graves' hyperthyroidism. The sequenced template was RNA, covering the TCR beta CDR3 region. HTBI primers primed a first-round RT-PCR, and a second-round multiplex PCR followed. TCRdb re-derived calls from the multiplex PCR reads in MiXCR, one entry per CDR3 protein. This sample yields 650,000 to 800,000 distinct CDR3 sequences, of which 35% to 50% are seen a single time; under 3.5% belongs to the top ten. The sequenced sample was peripheral blood. These receptors were obtained from an adult man with Graves' ophthalmopathy.

As to this clonotype: One junction end does not reproduce the germline sequence, and a read error may be involved. The rearrangement uses TRBV2 and TRBJ2-6; the D gene is possibly TRBD1 (5 bases). Germline assignment: CDR1 SNHLY and CDR2 FYNNEI. The CDR3 length is 12 residues. CDR3 region: CASSPVDNILTF. CDR3 DNA sequence: TGTGCCAGCAGTCCCGTGGACAACATCCTGACTTTC. The full variable domain, rest sourced from reference TRBV2 and TRBJ2-6, is EPEVTQTPSHQVTQMGQEVILRCVPISNHLYFYWYRQILGQKVEFLVSFYNNEISEKSEIFDDQFSVERPDGSNFTLKIRSTKLEDSAMYFCASSPVDNILTFGAGSRLTVL.

This clonotype was seen many times. The CDR3 DNA sequence: TGTGCCAGCACCCTGGTGGGCCAAGAGACCCAGTACTTC. It translates to CASTLVGQETQYF. The chain joins TRBV6-1 to TRBJ2-5, with no clear D. CDR1 and CDR2 (germline): MNHNS, SASEGT. The ends were cut back, 7 bases at V and 1 base at J, with 10 bases in the middle. The CDR3 covers 13 residues.

This chain connects TRBV30 to TRBJ1-5, with 8 bases matching TRBD1. Trimming took 0 bases from V and 16 from J; bases not matched to a gene: 8. The CDR3 has 12 amino acids. From germline, CDR1 is GTSNPN and CDR2 SVGIG (reference sequence). CDR3 DNA sequence: TGTGCCTGGAGTGTACCGGGGACAGGACGCCATTTT. Translated, it gives CAWSVPGTGRHF.

This clonotype was found many times. The rearrangement uses TRBV24-1 and TRBJ2-2; D might be TRBD1 (6 bases). Looked up from germline, CDR1 is KGHDR and CDR2 is SFDVKD. The CDR3 length is 15 residues. Trimming removed 4 bases from V and 4 bases from J, with 12 bases in between. The CDR3 region has the DNA TGTGCCACCAGTGAACAGGGACGAGGCACCGGGGAGCTGTTTTTT. Translated: CATSEQGRGTGELFF.

This clonotype has a count of ten or more. The chain recombines TRBV7-8 with TRBJ2-7, with TRBD1 matching over 12 bases. Germline CDR1 reads SGHVS; CDR2 reads FQNEAQ. The CDR3 covers 13 residues. The trim removed 8 bases at V and 4 bases at J, leaving 3 bases unmatched. The CDR3 coding sequence is TGTGCCAGCGGGACAGGGGGCCTTTACGAGCAGTACTTC. Its protein is CASGTGGLYEQYF.

The chain carries TRBV20-1 and TRBJ1-5; D call uncertain. Trimming took 6 bases from V and 11 from J, leaving 23 bases between them. CDR1 DFQATT and CDR2 SNEGSKA come from the germline V gene (reference sequence). The CDR3 has 14 residues. The CDR3 DNA sequence: TGCAGTGCGAGACCAAGGACTAGCCCAGAGACCCAGCATTTT. Translation gives CSARPRTSPETQHF.

There are many counts of this clonotype. The genes are TRBV12-3 or TRBV12-4 and TRBJ2-5; D ambiguous. Trimming removed 7 bases at V and 3 bases at J, with 15 bases between. This CDR3 contains 14 residues. CDR3 sequence reads: CASNAAARKETQYF. CDR3 bases: TGTGCCAGCAACGCGGCGGCAAGAAAAGAGACCCAGTACTTC.

This chain connects TRBV5-8 to TRBJ1-5, with D uncertain. V dropped 1 base and J dropped 0 bases, with 8 bases sitting between them. The length of the CDR3 is 15 residues. The V gene's germline CDR1 is SGHTS and CDR2 YDEGEE. The CDR3 nucleotides read TGTGCCAGCAGCTTGTACGATAATAGCAATCAGCCCCAGCATTTT. As protein: CASSLYDNSNQPQHF. The whole variable domain, filled in from reference TRBV5-8 and TRBJ1-5, reads EAGVTQSPTHLIKTRGQQATLRCSPISGHTSVYWYQQALGLGLQFLLWYDEGEERNRGNFPPRFSGRQFPNYSSELNVNALELEDSALYLCASSLYDNSNQPQHFGDGTRLSIL.

The chain links TRBV10-2 to TRBJ2-7; a possible D gene is TRBD1 (5 bases). The CDR3 spans 17 residues. V dropped 0 bases and J dropped 6 bases, with 21 bases sitting between them. Germline values: CDR1 WSHSY, CDR2 SAAADI. CDR3 nucleotides: TGCGCCAGCAGTGAGTCGGGTAGTAGCTTACGACAGACCGAGCAGTACTTC. Protein product: CASSESGSSLRQTEQYF.

This clonotype was counted at least ten times. This chain links TRBV6-6 with TRBJ2-7; TRBD2 matches at 7 bases. V trimming: 8 bases; J trimming: 5 bases; junction bases outside the gene matches: 3. Germline CDR1 reads MNHNY; CDR2 reads SVGAGI (reference sequence). The CDR3 totals 11 residues. CDR3: CASGRGHEQYF. For the CDR3, the DNA is TGTGCCAGCGGGAGGGGCCACGAGCAGTACTTC.

Notes on this clonotype: At one end, the junction sequence differs from germline, possibly due to a read error. V gene TRBV11-3 combines with J gene TRBJ1-1; D not certain. CDR1 is SGHNT and CDR2 is YENEEA in the germline V gene. The CDR3 is 15 amino acids. CDR3: CASSLVPVMNTDAFF. The CDR3, as DNA: TGTGCCAGCAGCTTAGTCCCAGTCATGAACACTGATGCTTTCTTT. Full variable domain (missing parts from reference TRBV11-3 and TRBJ1-1): EAGVVQSPRYKIIEKKQPVAFWCNPISGHNTLYWYLQNLGQGPELLIRYENEEAVDDSQLPKDRFSAERLKGVDSTLKIQPAELGDSAVYLCASSLVPVMNTDAFFGQGTRLTVV.

This chain joins TRBV20-1 and TRBJ2-5; 10 nucleotides match TRBD2. The CDR3 is 13 residues long. The junction had 5 bases not matched to a gene; V was cut back by 3 bases and J by 7 bases. CDR1 is DFQATT and CDR2 is SNEGSKA in the germline V gene (reference sequence). As DNA, the CDR3 is TGCAGTGCTAGTCCTAGCGGGGGTGGGACCCAGTACTTC. It yields the protein CSASPSGGGTQYF.

This clonotype was recorded at least ten times. V and J are TRBV7-2 and TRBJ2-5; TRBD1 matches at 7 bases. V shed 2 bases, J shed 4 bases, and the junction held 7 bases outside the gene matches. There are 15 residues in the CDR3. From germline, CDR1 is SGHTA and CDR2 FQGNSA. Here the CDR3 DNA reads TGTGCCAGCAGCTTAAAGCGTACAGGGGTAGAGACCCAGTACTTC. It translates to CASSLKRTGVETQYF.

The CDR3 nucleotides read TGTGCCAGCAGCCAAGATACATGGGCAGGGATGGAGACCCAGTACTTC. Translation: CASSQDTWAGMETQYF. The genes are TRBV3-1 and TRBJ2-5; TRBD1 is a possible D gene (5 bases). The CDR3 has 16 residues. Trimming removed 0 bases from V and 5 bases from J, with 16 bases in between. Germline assignment: CDR1 LGHDT and CDR2 YNNKEL (reference sequence).

This clonotype came up many times. V usage is TRBV7-8 and J usage is TRBJ1-1; no reliable D call. V was shortened by 1 base and J by 1 base, with 4 bases between the two germline ends. CDR3 length: 13 residues. The germline V gene encodes CDR1 SGHVS and CDR2 FQNEAQ. The CDR3 nucleotides read TGTGCCAGCAGCTTAGAACCGAACACTGAAGCTTTCTTT. It specifies CASSLEPNTEAFF. Filled out from reference TRBV7-8 and TRBJ1-1, the complete variable domain reads GAGVSQSPRYKVAKRGQDVALRCDPISGHVSLFWYQQALGQGPEFLTYFQNEAQLDKSGLPSDRFFAERPEGSVSTLKIQRTQQEDSAVYLCASSLEPNTEAFFGQGTRLTVV.

Many counts were recorded for this clonotype. The gene calls are TRBV12-3 or TRBV12-4 and TRBJ1-5; 8 bases match TRBD1. The V segment lost 5 bases and the J segment 7 bases; nucleotides outside the gene matches: 7. The CDR3 has 14 amino acids. CDR3 residues: CASSLQGANQPQHF. DNA for the CDR3: TGTGCCAGCAGTCTTCAGGGGGCAAACCAGCCCCAGCATTTT.

This clonotype was observed many times. CDR3 region: CATSRDPPSGVYEQYF. The CDR3 nucleotides read TGTGCCACCAGCAGAGATCCGCCCAGCGGGGTCTACGAGCAGTACTTC. V and J are TRBV15 and TRBJ2-7; 7 bases match TRBD2. The trim removed 0 bases at V and 3 bases at J, leaving 8 bases unmatched. Germline CDR1 and CDR2: LNHNV and YYDKDF (reference sequence). The CDR3 runs 16 residues.

The V gene is TRBV6-5, the J gene TRBJ1-2; 7 bases are a match to TRBD1. With V trimmed by 4 bases and J by 6 bases, 8 bases remained unmatched. Per germline, CDR1 MNHEY and CDR2 SVGAGI. This CDR3 is 14 amino acids long. The DNA of the CDR3 is TGTGCCAGCAGTTCAAAAACAGGGGCTAATGGCTACACCTTC. As protein: CASSSKTGANGYTF.

In this sample, this clonotype turned up a few times. DNA for the CDR3: TGTGCCAGCAGTAACGACCTTTTCTATGGCTACACCTTC. It translates to CASSNDLFYGYTF. V and J are TRBV6-6 and TRBJ1-2; unclear D gene. The germline V gene encodes CDR1 MNHNY and CDR2 SVGAGI (reference sequence). The ends were cut back, 5 bases at V and 4 bases at J, with 11 bases in the middle. This CDR3 region has 13 residues.

J is TRBJ2-5 and V is TRBV15, with TRBD1 matching 12 bases. The CDR3 loop spans 15 amino acids. Trimming at V came to 1 base and at J to 11 bases, leaving 8 bases not matched to a gene. CDR1 and CDR2 from the germline V gene are LNHNV and YYDKDF (reference sequence). CDR3 protein: CATSRAGTGGFEQYF. As DNA, the CDR3 is TGTGCCACCAGCAGAGCCGGGACAGGGGGCTTTGAGCAGTACTTC.

This clonotype was found many times. V gene TRBV9 combines with J gene TRBJ1-3; D unresolved. Germline assignment: CDR1 SGDLS and CDR2 YYNGEE. The CDR3 totals 12 residues. Trimming cost V 4 bases and J 2 bases, with 4 bases left between them. This CDR3 reads CASSLTGNTIYF. CDR3 coding DNA: TGTGCCAGCAGCCTGACTGGAAACACCATATATTTT.

This clonotype was observed many times. V gene TRBV9 combines with J gene TRBJ2-7, with D possibly being TRBD1 or TRBD2 (5 bases each). Trimming left V 3 bases short and J 3 bases short, with 13 bases between. The CDR3 is 14 residues long. Germline V CDR1 and CDR2: SGDLS, YYNGEE. CDR3 sequence (DNA): TGTGCCAGCAGCGGACGGGACGGGGACTACGAGCAGTACTTC. Translation: CASSGRDGDYEQYF.

CDR3 coding DNA: TGCAGCGTTGATGGCAGGGGAGTTGCTTTCTTT. Amino acids: CSVDGRGVAFF. The chain carries TRBV29-1 and TRBJ1-1, with D perhaps TRBD1 (6 bases). The CDR3 is 11 residues long. Germline V gene data show CDR1 as SQVTM and CDR2 as ANQGSEA. Trimming removed 3 bases from V and 11 bases from J, with 13 bases in between.